The 21 T cell receptor beta chains below come from one sample, sequenced in a study of T cell responses to AZD1222 COVID-19 vaccine. This table comes from immunoSEQ multiplex PCR, and its TCRdb copy is limited to in-frame clones, with some not included. The data show 90,000 to 95,000 clones, around 84% seen once. Sequenced here: peripheral blood, sampled on day 0 of AZD1222 vaccination. Receptors originate from an adult in good health.

The chain couples TRBV19 to TRBJ1-1; D gene ambiguous. Per the germline V gene, CDR1 is LNHDA and CDR2 is SQIVND (reference sequence). This CDR3 has 12 amino acids. Trimming took off 4 bases at V and 9 bases at J, with 12 bases between the two ends. The chain's CDR3 is CASSNVGIKAFF. DNA of the CDR3: TGTGCCAGTAGTAACGTAGGGATAAAAGCTTTCTTT.

V usage is TRBV5-1 and J usage is TRBJ2-1; 13 nucleotides match TRBD2. The length of the CDR3 is 16 residues. Germline V gene sequence: CDR1 SGHRS, CDR2 YFSETQ. V dropped 4 bases and J dropped 4; count of bases not matched to a gene: 5. The CDR3 bases are TGCGCCAGCAGCACGGGACTAGCGGGGTTGTACAATGAGCAGTTCTTC. It specifies CASSTGLAGLYNEQFF.

The chain employs TRBV12-3 or TRBV12-4 and TRBJ1-2; possibly TRBD1 for D (5 bases). The V end lost 7 bases, the J end lost 5 bases, and 14 bases lay between the germline ends. This CDR3 has 13 amino acids. CDR3 amino acids: CASTGAGSYGYTF. Here the CDR3 DNA reads TGTGCCAGCACCGGGGCGGGGTCATATGGCTACACCTTC.

As regards this clone: A junction end diverges from the germline sequence, so it may reflect a read error. The chain recombines TRBV15 with TRBJ1-4, with D perhaps TRBD1 (5 bases). CDR1 and CDR2 (germline): LNHNV, YYDKDF (reference sequence). This CDR3 is 12 amino acids long. CDR3 region: CATSRERGQKIF. The DNA of the CDR3 is TGTGCCACCAGCAGGGAGAGAGGACAAAAAATTTTT.

This chain connects TRBV5-1 to TRBJ2-2, with 16 bases fitting TRBD2. The CDR3 length is 21 residues. Germline V gene data show CDR1 as SGHRS and CDR2 as YFSETQ. The V gene end was trimmed by 3 bases and the J gene end by 5 bases; junction bases not matched to a gene: 16. CDR3 DNA: TGCGCCAGCAGCTCCGGACGGCTGACCGGGACTAGCGGGAGGGCGACCGGGGAGCTGTTTTTT. Translating gives CASSSGRLTGTSGRATGELFF. The full variable domain, rest sourced from reference TRBV5-1 and TRBJ2-2, is KAGVTQTPRYLIKTRGQQVTLSCSPISGHRSVSWYQQTPGQGLQFLFEYFSETQRNKGNFPGRFSGRQFSNSRSEMNVSTLELGDSALYLCASSSGRLTGTSGRATGELFFGEGSRLTVL.

V is TRBV10-1 and J is TRBJ2-3; D gene ambiguous. The ends were cut back, 3 bases at V and 6 bases at J, with 4 bases in the middle. Germline CDR1 WNHNN, CDR2 SYGVQD (reference sequence). The CDR3 runs 11 residues. The DNA of the CDR3 is TGCGCCAGCAGTGATGAGGATACGCAGTATTTT. Its translation is CASSDEDTQYF.

This clone was recorded only once. At one boundary the junction diverges from the germline segment, which might be a read error. The rearrangement links TRBV4-2 to TRBJ2-6; possible D gene TRBD2, 6 bases. Germline loops: CDR1 LGHNA, CDR2 YNFKEQ. The CDR3 extends over 17 amino acids. The CDR3 loop reads CASSQEGGFSGGNVLTF. DNA of the CDR3: TGTGCCAGCAGCCAAGAGGGAGGTTTCTCTGGGGGCAACGTCCTGACTTTC.

This chain links TRBV6-2 or TRBV6-3 with TRBJ2-1; D unresolved. Trimming took off 5 bases at V and 5 bases at J, with 13 bases between the two ends. CDR1 and CDR2 from the germline V gene are MNHEY and SVGEGT. The CDR3 is 14 residues long. In DNA, the CDR3 is TGTGCCAGCAGTCGCCAGGTGGCGCACAATGAGCAGTTCTTC. It encodes CASSRQVAHNEQFF.

This clone was seen once. The J gene is TRBJ2-7, the V gene TRBV6-5; 7 bases align to TRBD1. The V segment lost 4 bases and the J segment 0 bases; nucleotides outside the gene matches: 6. Germline V gene lookup returns CDR1 MNHEY and CDR2 SVGAGI. The CDR3 is 15 amino acids. CDR3 in DNA: TGTGCCAGCAGTTCCTCCGGGACAGCCTCCTACGAGCAGTACTTC. Its translation is CASSSSGTASYEQYF.

V gene TRBV2 combines with J gene TRBJ2-2, with TRBD2 identical over 9 bases. V shed 6 bases, J shed 1 base, and the junction held 6 bases outside the gene matches. Germline CDR1 reads SNHLY; CDR2 reads FYNNEI. CDR3 length: 16 amino acids. The CDR3 DNA reads TGTGCCAGCAGCTGGGGTAGCGGGGGGAACACCGGGGAGCTGTTTTTT. Protein: CASSWGSGGNTGELFF.

The rearrangement joins TRBV1 to TRBJ2-1. TRBV1 constitutes a pseudogene. CDR3 length: 19 amino acids. The CDR3 protein is CTSSQDRGPRKSSYNEQFF. DNA of the CDR3: TGCACCAGCAGCCAAGATCGTGGGCCGCGGAAGAGCTCCTACAATGAGCAGTTCTTC.

The genes are TRBV18 and TRBJ1-5; 11 nucleotides align to TRBD1. Trimming removed 5 bases from V and 6 bases from J; junction bases left unmatched: 6. The CDR3 has 15 amino acids. Per the germline V gene, CDR1 is KGHSH and CDR2 is LQKENI. The CDR3 is CASSRGQGGVQPQHF. The CDR3 nucleotides are TGTGCCAGCTCAAGGGGACAGGGGGGAGTTCAGCCCCAGCATTTT.

This chain links TRBV27 with TRBJ2-1, with D unresolved. The germline gives CDR1 MNHEY, CDR2 SMNVEV (reference sequence). This CDR3 spans 11 amino acids. The germline V and J ends were trimmed by 6 bases and 8 bases, with 8 bases remaining between them. CDR3 amino acids: CASSSLYEQFF. The CDR3 nucleotides are TGTGCCAGCAGCTCACTCTATGAGCAGTTCTTC.

The chain joins TRBV28 to TRBJ2-4, with 8 bases identical to TRBD2. J was trimmed by 6 bases and V by 6 bases; bases with no gene match: 10. Germline V lookup: CDR1 MDHEN, CDR2 SYDVKM. This CDR3 is built from 15 residues. In nucleotides, the CDR3 is TGTGCCAGCAGCACTAGCGGACTAGGTGGAAACATTCAGTACTTC. It specifies CASSTSGLGGNIQYF.

The V and J genes are TRBV6-2 or TRBV6-3 and TRBJ2-1, with D possibly being TRBD1 (6 bases). V was clipped by 8 bases and J by 9 bases, with 11 bases between them. The germline gives CDR1 MNHEY, CDR2 SVGEGT. The CDR3 extends over 11 amino acids. The CDR3 DNA reads as TGTGCCAGCCGCCAGGGGCTTGAGCAGTTCTTC. Its translation: CASRQGLEQFF.

The chain links TRBV2 to TRBJ1-6; D ambiguous. The CDR3 consists of 14 residues. CDR1 and CDR2 from the germline V gene are SNHLY and FYNNEI. Deletions cut 4 bases from V and 7 bases from J, with 11 bases between. The CDR3 DNA follows: TGTGCCAGCAGTGTAACGGCGGGGAATTCACCCCTCCACTTT. It specifies CASSVTAGNSPLHF.

This sequence joins TRBV7-8 and TRBJ1-4, with D unclear. The CDR3 extends over 13 amino acids. V lost 8 bases and J lost 7, with 14 bases in between. CDR1 is SGHVS, CDR2 FQNEAQ, per germline. This CDR3 is CASSEVFSEKLFF. The CDR3 region has the DNA TGTGCCAGCTCGGAGGTTTTCAGTGAAAAACTGTTTTTT.

V gene TRBV7-2 combines with J gene TRBJ1-5; 8 bases map to TRBD1. Looked up from germline, CDR1 is SGHTA and CDR2 is FQGNSA. The CDR3 has 17 residues. V shed 1 base and J 5 bases; nucleotides not matched to a gene: 10. CDR3: CASSLGDRLKKDQPQHF. CDR3 bases: TGTGCCAGCAGCTTAGGGGACAGGTTAAAAAAGGATCAGCCCCAGCATTTT.

The V and J genes are TRBV5-1 and TRBJ2-5; possibly TRBD1 for D (5 bases). Trimming stripped 4 bases from V and 3 bases from J, with 19 bases between. There are 16 residues in the CDR3. Germline CDR1 and CDR2: SGHRS and YFSETQ. CDR3 in amino acids: CASSQISQGYEETQYF. The DNA for the CDR3 is TGCGCCAGCAGCCAAATTTCCCAGGGATACGAAGAGACCCAGTACTTC.

About this clone itself: At one of its ends the junction is not consistent with the germline gene, which may arise from a read error. At the DNA level, this CDR3 is encoded by other sequences in the same sample as well. The CDR3 loop is CASSYAGSANTEAFF. The CDR3 DNA reads TGTGCCAGCAGTTACGCGGGCAGCGCTAACACTGAAGCTTTTTTT. The V call is TRBV6-5, the J call TRBJ1-1; D not resolved. This CDR3 is 15 amino acids long. Germline CDR1 MNHEY, CDR2 SVGAGI.

This clone was detected only once. This chain links TRBV14 with TRBJ2-7, with 9 bases matching TRBD1. V gave up 2 bases and J gave up 0 bases; unmatched junction bases: 5. The CDR3 covers 16 residues. Germline lookup yields CDR1 SGHDN and CDR2 FVKESK. DNA for the CDR3: TGTGCCAGCAGCCAACCGGGACAGGGTACCTCCTACGAGCAGTACTTC. Residues: CASSQPGQGTSYEQYF.